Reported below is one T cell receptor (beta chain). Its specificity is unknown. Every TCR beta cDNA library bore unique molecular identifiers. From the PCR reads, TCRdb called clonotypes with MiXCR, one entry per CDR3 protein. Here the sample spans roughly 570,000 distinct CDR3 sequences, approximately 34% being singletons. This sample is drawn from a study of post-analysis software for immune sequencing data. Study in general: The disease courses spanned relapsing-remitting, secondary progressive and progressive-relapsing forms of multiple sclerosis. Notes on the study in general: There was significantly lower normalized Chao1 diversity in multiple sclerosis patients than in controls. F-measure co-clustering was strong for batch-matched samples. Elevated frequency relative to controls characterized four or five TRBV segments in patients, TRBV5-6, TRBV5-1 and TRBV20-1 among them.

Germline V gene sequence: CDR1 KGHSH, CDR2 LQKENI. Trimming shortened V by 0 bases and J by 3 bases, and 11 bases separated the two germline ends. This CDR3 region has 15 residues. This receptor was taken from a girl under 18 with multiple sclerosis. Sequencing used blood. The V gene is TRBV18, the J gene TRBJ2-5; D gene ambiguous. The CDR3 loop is CASSPPLNTEETQYF. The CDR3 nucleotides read TGTGCCAGCTCACCACCGTTGAATACAGAAGAGACCCAGTACTTC.